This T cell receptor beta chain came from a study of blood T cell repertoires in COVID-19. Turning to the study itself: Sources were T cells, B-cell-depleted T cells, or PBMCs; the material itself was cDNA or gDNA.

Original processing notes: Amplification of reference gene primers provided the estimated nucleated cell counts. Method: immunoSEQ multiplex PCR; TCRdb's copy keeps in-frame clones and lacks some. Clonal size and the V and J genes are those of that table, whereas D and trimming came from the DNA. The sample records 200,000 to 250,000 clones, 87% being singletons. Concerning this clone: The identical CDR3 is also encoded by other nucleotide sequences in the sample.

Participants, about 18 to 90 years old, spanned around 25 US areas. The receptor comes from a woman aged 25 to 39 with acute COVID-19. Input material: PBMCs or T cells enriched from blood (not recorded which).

The CDR3 DNA reads as TGCGCCAGCAGGACAGGGAGCGGTTACGAGCAGTACTTC. Protein sequence: CASRTGSGYEQYF. The chain couples TRBV5-1 to TRBJ2-7, with 7 bases lining up with TRBD1. V lost 5 bases to trimming and J lost 4 bases; unmatched junction nucleotides: 6. Germline lookup yields CDR1 SGHRS and CDR2 YFSETQ. The CDR3 loop spans 13 amino acids.